This paragraph reports one T cell receptor (beta chain). This clonotype was seen more than once but under ten times. Its recognized antigen is unknown. No qualities accompany the bases; no much larger clone lies one base away. RNA was extracted using the RNeasy kit, and about 0.5 to 1 ug of the RNA was reverse transcribed with random hexamers. TCR beta CDR3 regions were amplified with the immunoSEQ multiplex PCR assay covering 54 Vbeta and 13 Jbeta segments. PCR amplification bias was corrected using a synthetic template baseline for primer optimization and computational correction. The published analysis was carried out like this. Reads were annotated to V, D and J genes according to IMGT and were analyzed with immunoSEQ Analyzer, with only productive sequences retained. Clonality was computed as one minus Shannon entropy normalized by log2 of the number of productive unique sequences. Public and private clones were assessed among the 100 most prevalent clones of each patient and control. Susac-specific clones were defined as absent from healthy and MS cohorts, approximately 1,000 published viral clones and other ImmuneACCESS disease sequences. TCRdb reran the public reads through fastp at Q25 and MiXCR, keeping productive beta chains. For every CDR3 protein sequence, its rows merge into one entry that carries the most common genes and DNA. These V and J calls are TCRdb output, not the study's own analysis. The sample table records approximately 46,000 distinct CDR3 sequences; 92% of these occur just once. The top ten clonotypes cover around 0.42% of the sample.

High-throughput TCR beta sequencing profiled peripheral blood CD8+ and CD4+ T cells from healthy donors, Susac syndrome patients and multiple sclerosis patients. The healthy donors served as controls matched for age and sex. CD8+ TEMRA cells were enriched by FACS, while bulk CD8+ and CD4+ T cells were purified by magnetic negative isolation. Blood was collected in EDTA tubes and processed within 24 hours, with PBMCs isolated through density gradient centrifugation. PBMCs destined for TCR sequencing were cryopreserved in liquid nitrogen and later thawed in a 37 °C water bath. A purity of at least 90% was achieved for sorted or isolated CD4+, CD8+ and CD8+ TEMRA cells. These data come from a study of CD8 T cells in Susac syndrome (dated by TCRdb to the late 2010s). Regarding the study in general: Repertoire sequencing was used to test whether CD8+ T cell activation and differentiation in Susac syndrome was antigen driven. The clonality of the CD8+ T cell repertoire was compared across 12 healthy donors, about 14 Susac syndrome patients and around 16 multiple sclerosis patients.

Broad study findings and their caveats: The TCR sequencing and HLA analysis was acknowledged to have included a relatively small number of individuals.

Including the terminal cysteine and phenylalanine, the CDR3 comprises 14 residues. Solely the CDR3 DNA is kept, with 42 bases framed from the first base. Germline trimming amounts to 5 bases on V and 3 bases on J, with 5 as the count of junction bases outside the gene matches. The germline V gene (reference sequence) yields PRHDT for CDR1 and FYEKMQ for CDR2. This TCR came from a human donor in good health. The chain is encoded by TRBV13 joined to TRBJ2-7, and 9 junction bases match TRBD2. The sample was CD8+ T cells from PBMCs. The DNA sequence reads TGTGCCAGCAGCCCCAGCGGGAGGCTCTACGAGCAGTACTTC. The encoded protein is CASSPSGRLYEQYF.